This paragraph reports one TCR beta chain. Its antigen is currently unknown. This specimen belongs to a study of cytomegalovirus exposure and HLA in healthy donors. Whole-study context: Within the Caucasian-associated ancestry cluster were 65% to 85% of the 350 to 400 genotyped donors.

The CDR3 is made up of 13 amino acids. Germline values: CDR1 SNHLY, CDR2 FYNNEI. J gave up 7 bases and V 5 bases, and 3 bases lay outside the gene matches. The PCR contained 60 Vbeta and 13 Jbeta primers. The assay was immunoSEQ multiplex PCR, and TCRdb's table has in-frame clones only and misses some. The sample holds under 200,000 clones, roughly 68% seen once. General study results and limits: The majority of TCR sequences were rare, yet some public TCRs appeared in many donors.

The TCR sequence derives from a woman in her twenties or thirties in good health and CMV-seronegative. The chain employs TRBV2 and TRBJ2-1, with 9 bases matching TRBD2. The sequencing sample was made of PBMCs. CDR3 in amino acids: CASSHSGGNEQFF. The CDR3 DNA reads as TGTGCCAGCAGTCATAGCGGGGGTAATGAGCAGTTCTTC. Full variable domain (rest looked up from reference TRBV2 and TRBJ2-1): EPEVTQTPSHQVTQMGQEVILRCVPISNHLYFYWYRQILGQKVEFLVSFYNNEISEKSEIFDDQFSVERPDGSNFTLKIRSTKLEDSAMYFCASSHSGGNEQFFGPGTRLTVL.